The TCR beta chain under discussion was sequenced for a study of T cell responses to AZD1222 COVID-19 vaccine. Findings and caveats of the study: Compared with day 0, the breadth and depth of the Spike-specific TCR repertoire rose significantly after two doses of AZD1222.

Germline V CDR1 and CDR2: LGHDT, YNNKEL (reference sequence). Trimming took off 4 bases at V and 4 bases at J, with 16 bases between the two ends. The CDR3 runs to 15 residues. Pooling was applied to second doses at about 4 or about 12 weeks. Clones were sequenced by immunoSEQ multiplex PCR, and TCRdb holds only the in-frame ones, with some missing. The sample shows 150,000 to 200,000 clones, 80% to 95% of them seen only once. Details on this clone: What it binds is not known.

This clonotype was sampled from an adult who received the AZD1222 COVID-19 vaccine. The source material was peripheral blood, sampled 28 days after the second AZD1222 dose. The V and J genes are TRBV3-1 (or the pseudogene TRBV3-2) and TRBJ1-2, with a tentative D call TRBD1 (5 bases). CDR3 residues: CASSPELGQPYGYTF. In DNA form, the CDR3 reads TGTGCCAGCAGCCCGGAGCTGGGGCAGCCCTATGGCTACACCTTC.